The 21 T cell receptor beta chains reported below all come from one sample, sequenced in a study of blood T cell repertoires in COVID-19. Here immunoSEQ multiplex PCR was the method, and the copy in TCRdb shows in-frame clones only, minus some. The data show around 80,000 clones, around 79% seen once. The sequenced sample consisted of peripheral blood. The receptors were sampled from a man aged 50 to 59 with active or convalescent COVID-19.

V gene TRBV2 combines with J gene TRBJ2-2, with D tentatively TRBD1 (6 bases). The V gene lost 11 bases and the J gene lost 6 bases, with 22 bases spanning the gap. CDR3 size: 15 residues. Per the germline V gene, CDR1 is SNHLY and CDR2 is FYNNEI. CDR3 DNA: TGTGCCTTCCCCCTCGGGACACCCTGGTCCGGGGAGCTGTTTTTT. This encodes CAFPLGTPWSGELFF.

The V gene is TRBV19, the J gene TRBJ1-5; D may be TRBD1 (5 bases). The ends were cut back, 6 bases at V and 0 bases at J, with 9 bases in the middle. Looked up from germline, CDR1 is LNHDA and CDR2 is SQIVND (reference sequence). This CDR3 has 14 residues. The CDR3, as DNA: TGTGCCAGTAGGACAGTAGTTAGCAATCAGCCCCAGCATTTT. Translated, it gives CASRTVVSNQPQHF. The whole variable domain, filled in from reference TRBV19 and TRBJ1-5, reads DGGITQSPKYLFRKEGQNVTLSCEQNLNHDAMYWYRQDPGQGLRLIYYSQIVNDFQKGDIAEGYSVSREKKESFPLTVTSAQKNPTAFYLCASRTVVSNQPQHFGDGTRLSIL.

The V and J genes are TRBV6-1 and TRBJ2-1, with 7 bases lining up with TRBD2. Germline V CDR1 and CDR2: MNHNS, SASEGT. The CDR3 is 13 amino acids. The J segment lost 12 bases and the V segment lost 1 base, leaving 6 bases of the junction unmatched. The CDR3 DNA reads TGTGCCAGCAGTGAAGTGGGAGGGACGGTGCAGTTCTTC. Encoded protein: CASSEVGGTVQFF.

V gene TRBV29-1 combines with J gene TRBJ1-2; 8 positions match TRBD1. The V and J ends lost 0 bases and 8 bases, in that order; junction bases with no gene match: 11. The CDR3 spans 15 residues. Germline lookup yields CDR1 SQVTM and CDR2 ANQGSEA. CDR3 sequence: CSVEDGRTGSGGYTF. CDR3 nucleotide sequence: TGCAGCGTTGAAGATGGGAGGACAGGGTCGGGCGGCTACACCTTC.

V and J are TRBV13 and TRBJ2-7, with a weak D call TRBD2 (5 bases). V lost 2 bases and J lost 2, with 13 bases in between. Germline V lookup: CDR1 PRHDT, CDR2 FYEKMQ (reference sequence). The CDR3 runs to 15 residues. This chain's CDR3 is CASSLMAGLTYEQYF. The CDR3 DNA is TGTGCCAGCAGCTTAATGGCTGGACTGACCTACGAGCAGTACTTC.

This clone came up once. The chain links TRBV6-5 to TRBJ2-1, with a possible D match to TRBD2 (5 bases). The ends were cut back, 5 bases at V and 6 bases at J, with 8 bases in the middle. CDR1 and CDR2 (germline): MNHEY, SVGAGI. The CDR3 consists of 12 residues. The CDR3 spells CASSQRGNEQFF. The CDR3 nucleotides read TGTGCCAGCAGTCAACGGGGCAATGAGCAGTTCTTC.

The chain's CDR3 is CAISDVWNTEAFF. DNA of the CDR3: TGTGCCATCAGTGATGTCTGGAACACTGAAGCTTTCTTT. The chain couples TRBV10-3 to TRBJ1-1; no reliable D call. Between the trimmed V and J ends, which lost 3 bases and 1 base, there was a span of 6 bases. CDR1 ENHRY and CDR2 SYGVKD come from the germline V gene. The CDR3 runs to 13 residues.

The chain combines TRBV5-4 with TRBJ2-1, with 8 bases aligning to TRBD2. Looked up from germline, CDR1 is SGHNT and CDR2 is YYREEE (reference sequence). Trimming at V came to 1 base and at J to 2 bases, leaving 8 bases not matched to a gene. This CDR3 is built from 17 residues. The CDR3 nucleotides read TGTGCCAGCAGCTTGACTAGCGGTATAACACCCTACAATGAGCAGTTCTTC. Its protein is CASSLTSGITPYNEQFF.

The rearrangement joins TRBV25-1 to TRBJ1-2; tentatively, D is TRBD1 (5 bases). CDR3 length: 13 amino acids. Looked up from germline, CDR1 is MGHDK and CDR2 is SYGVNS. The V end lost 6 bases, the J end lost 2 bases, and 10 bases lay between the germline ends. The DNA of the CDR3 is TGTGCCAGCAGCCCGCGGGGCAACTATGGCTACACCTTC. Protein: CASSPRGNYGYTF.

The CDR3 reads CASRRNERGGLNIQYF. The CDR3 coding sequence is TGTGCCAGCAGGCGGAATGAGCGGGGGGGCCTAAACATTCAGTACTTC. This chain connects TRBV4-2 to TRBJ2-4; 10 bases are a match to TRBD2. CDR3 length: 16 residues. Looked up from germline, CDR1 is LGHNA and CDR2 is YNFKEQ. Germline trimming cut 6 bases from V and 6 bases from J; bases unmatched to any gene: 11.

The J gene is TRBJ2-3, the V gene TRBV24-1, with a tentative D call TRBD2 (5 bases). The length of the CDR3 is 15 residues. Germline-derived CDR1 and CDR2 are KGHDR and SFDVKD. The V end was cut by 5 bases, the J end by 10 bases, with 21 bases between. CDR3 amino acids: CATSGDSEGAMAQYF. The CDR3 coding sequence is TGTGCCACCAGTGGGGATAGCGAGGGAGCTATGGCGCAGTATTTT.

This CDR3 is CASSESGGINEQFF. Written as DNA, the CDR3 is TGTGCCAGCAGCGAGAGCGGGGGGATTAATGAGCAGTTCTTC. The V and J genes are TRBV9 and TRBJ2-1, with 9 bases lining up with TRBD2. Germline loops: CDR1 SGDLS, CDR2 YYNGEE. The ends lost 3 bases at V and 7 bases at J; junction bases unmatched: 5. The CDR3 extends over 14 amino acids.

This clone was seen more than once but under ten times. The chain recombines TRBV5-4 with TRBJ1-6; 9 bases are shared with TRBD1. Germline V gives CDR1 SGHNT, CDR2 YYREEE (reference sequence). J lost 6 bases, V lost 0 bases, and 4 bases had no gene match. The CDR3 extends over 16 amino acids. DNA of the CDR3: TGTGCCAGCAGCTTGGATGCGGGACAGGGTAATTCACCCCTCCACTTT. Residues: CASSLDAGQGNSPLHF.

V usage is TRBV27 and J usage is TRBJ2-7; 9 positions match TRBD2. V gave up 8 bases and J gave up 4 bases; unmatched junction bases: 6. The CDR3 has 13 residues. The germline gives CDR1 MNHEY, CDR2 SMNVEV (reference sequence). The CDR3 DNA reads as TGTGCCAGCGGGGGCGGGGGGGCGTACGAGCAGTACTTC. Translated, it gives CASGGGGAYEQYF.

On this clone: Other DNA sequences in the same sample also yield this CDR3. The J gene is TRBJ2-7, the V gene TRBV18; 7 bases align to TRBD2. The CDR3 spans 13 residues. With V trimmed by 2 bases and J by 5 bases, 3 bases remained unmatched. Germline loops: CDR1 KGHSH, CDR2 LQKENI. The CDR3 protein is CASSPSGGNEQYF. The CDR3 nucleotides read TGTGCCAGCTCACCATCGGGAGGAAACGAGCAGTACTTC.

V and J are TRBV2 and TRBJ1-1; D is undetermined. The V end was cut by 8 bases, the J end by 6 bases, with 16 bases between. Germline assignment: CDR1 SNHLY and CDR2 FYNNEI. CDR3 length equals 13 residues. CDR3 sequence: CASPEGQVAEAFF. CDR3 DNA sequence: TGTGCCAGCCCCGAGGGTCAGGTTGCTGAAGCTTTCTTT. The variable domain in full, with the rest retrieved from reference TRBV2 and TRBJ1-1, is EPEVTQTPSHQVTQMGQEVILRCVPISNHLYFYWYRQILGQKVEFLVSFYNNEISEKSEIFDDQFSVERPDGSNFTLKIRSTKLEDSAMYFCASPEGQVAEAFFGQGTRLTVV.

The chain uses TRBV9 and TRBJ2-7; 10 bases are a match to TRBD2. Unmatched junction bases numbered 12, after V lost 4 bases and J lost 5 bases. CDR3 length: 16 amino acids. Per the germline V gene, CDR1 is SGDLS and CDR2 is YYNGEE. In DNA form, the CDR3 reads TGTGCCAGCAGCACCCGAGCGGGGGGGCCGTTCGACGAGCAGTACTTC. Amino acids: CASSTRAGGPFDEQYF. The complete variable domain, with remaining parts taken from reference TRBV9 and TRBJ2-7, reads DSGVTQTPKHLITATGQRVTLRCSPRSGDLSVYWYQQSLDQGLQFLIQYYNGEERAKGNILERFSAQQFPDLHSELNLSSLELGDSALYFCASSTRAGGPFDEQYFGPGTRLTVT.

CDR3 protein: CASSPGQGLSEAFF. The CDR3, as DNA: TGTGCCAGCAGTCCGGGACAGGGGTTATCTGAAGCTTTCTTT. The rearrangement uses TRBV6-6 and TRBJ1-1; 10 bases align to TRBD1. The CDR3 spans 14 residues. Unmatched junction bases numbered 6, after V lost 5 bases and J lost 6 bases. Germline CDR1 and CDR2: MNHNY and SVGAGI (reference sequence).

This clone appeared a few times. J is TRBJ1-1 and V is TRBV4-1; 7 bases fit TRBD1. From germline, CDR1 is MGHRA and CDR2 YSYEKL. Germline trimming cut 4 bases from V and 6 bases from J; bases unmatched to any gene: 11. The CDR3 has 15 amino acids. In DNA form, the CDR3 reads TGCGCCAGCAGCCCCCCAGAGAGGGGGCAGGCTGAAGCTTTCTTT. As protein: CASSPPERGQAEAFF.

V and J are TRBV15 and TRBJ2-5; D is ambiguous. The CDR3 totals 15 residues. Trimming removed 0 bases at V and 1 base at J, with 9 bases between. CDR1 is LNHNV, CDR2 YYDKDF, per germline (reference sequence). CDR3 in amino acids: CATSRDLGIQETQYF. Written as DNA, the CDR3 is TGTGCCACCAGCAGAGATCTAGGTATCCAAGAGACCCAGTACTTC. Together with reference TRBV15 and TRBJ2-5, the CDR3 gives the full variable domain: DAMVIQNPRYQVTQFGKPVTLSCSQTLNHNVMYWYQQKSSQAPKLLFHYYDKDFNNEADTPDNFQSRRPNTSFCFLDIRSPGLGDTAMYLCATSRDLGIQETQYFGPGTRLLVL.

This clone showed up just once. CDR3 DNA: TGTGCCAGCAGTTACTTGGCGGGGGGGCAAGAGACCCAGTACTTC. Amino acids: CASSYLAGGQETQYF. This chain uses TRBV6-5 with TRBJ2-5; 9 bases are shared with TRBD2. This CDR3 is 15 amino acids long. J lost 2 bases, V lost 1 base, and 2 bases had no gene match. Germline CDR1 and CDR2: MNHEY and SVGAGI.